Listed here are 23 T cell receptor beta chains from one sample, sequenced in a study of T-cell reconstitution after alpha-beta-depleted transplantation in children. TCRbeta library preparation incorporated unique molecular identifiers. In TCRdb, the PCR reads were re-called with MiXCR into one record per CDR3 protein. The repertoire holds over 70,000 distinct CDR3 sequences, with 10% to 15% as singletons. Sequencing was performed on PBMCs from the stem cell graft donor, taken from the stem cell graft. The receptors stem from a human donor who donated a stem cell graft to a child with inherited bone marrow failure.

This clonotype was counted only a few times. The V and J genes are TRBV5-6 and TRBJ2-7; D might be TRBD2 (6 bases). Trimming left V 2 bases short and J 3 bases short, with 12 bases between. Per the germline V gene, CDR1 is SGHDT and CDR2 is YYEEEE. This CDR3 comprises 14 residues. This chain's CDR3 is CASSLRLVFYEQYF. The CDR3 DNA sequence: TGTGCCAGCAGCTTAAGACTAGTTTTCTACGAGCAGTACTTC.

In its sample, this clonotype was seen many times. The V and J genes are TRBV4-3 and TRBJ1-4; D ambiguous. The CDR3 extends over 16 amino acids. With 3 bases removed from V and 0 bases from J, the gap between germline ends came to 11 bases. The germline gives CDR1 LGHNA, CDR2 YSLEER. The chain's CDR3 is CASSHKRVATNEKLFF. CDR3 nucleotides: TGCGCCAGCAGCCACAAAAGGGTTGCAACTAATGAAAAACTGTTTTTT.

This clonotype appeared many times. The chain links TRBV4-2 to TRBJ2-2; TRBD2 matches at 8 bases. Looked up from germline, CDR1 is LGHNA and CDR2 is YNFKEQ. The length of the CDR3 is 17 residues. The junction had 8 bases not matched to a gene; V was cut back by 4 bases and J by 1 base. The CDR3 DNA reads TGTGCCAGCAGCCCCCGTGGCCTAGCGGGGAACACCGGGGAGCTGTTTTTT. Translated: CASSPRGLAGNTGELFF.

The J gene is TRBJ1-1, the V gene TRBV20-1; TRBD1 matches at 9 bases. V gave up 2 bases and J gave up 5 bases; unmatched junction bases: 6. Germline V gene data show CDR1 as DFQATT and CDR2 as SNEGSKA (reference sequence). There are 14 residues in the CDR3. This CDR3 is CSARRQGVRTEAFF. CDR3 bases: TGCAGTGCTAGAAGACAGGGGGTGAGGACTGAAGCTTTCTTT.

Many counts were recorded for this clonotype. The rearrangement joins TRBV29-1 to TRBJ1-1; the D gene is possibly TRBD1 (5 bases). CDR3 length: 14 residues. The germline V gene has CDR1 SQVTM and CDR2 ANQGSEA. V shed 1 base and J shed 4 bases, with 13 bases lying between them. The CDR3 reads CSVEGAGSGTEAFF. The DNA for the CDR3 is TGCAGCGTTGAAGGCGCAGGGAGTGGCACTGAAGCTTTCTTT.

This clonotype was seen repeatedly, ten times or more. V usage is TRBV18 and J usage is TRBJ1-1; TRBD1 aligns across 9 bases. Germline lookup yields CDR1 KGHSH and CDR2 LQKENI. J gave up 1 base and V 10 bases, and 4 bases lay outside the gene matches. CDR3 size: 13 residues. The DNA of the CDR3 is TGTGCCACCAAGGGACAGGGGAACACTGAAGCTTTCTTT. Amino acid sequence: CATKGQGNTEAFF.

This clonotype was found many times. The chain uses TRBV27 and TRBJ2-2; 7 bases match TRBD1. V gave up 6 bases and J gave up 1 base; unmatched junction bases: 2. There are 14 residues in the CDR3. Germline CDR1 and CDR2: MNHEY and SMNVEV (reference sequence). The CDR3 sequence is CASSWTGNTGELFF. CDR3 DNA sequence: TGTGCCAGCAGCTGGACAGGGAACACCGGGGAGCTGTTTTTT.

This clonotype was observed many times. For the CDR3, the DNA is TGTGCCAGCAGCTTAAGCGGGGGGGAGACCCAGTACTTC. It is translated as CASSLSGGETQYF. V gene TRBV7-2 combines with J gene TRBJ2-5; 9 nucleotides match TRBD2. The CDR3 totals 13 residues. V shed 2 bases and J 5 bases; nucleotides not matched to a gene: 0. Germline CDR1 SGHTA, CDR2 FQGNSA.

This clonotype showed up many times. The gene calls are TRBV5-6 and TRBJ2-5; the D gene is possibly TRBD2 (6 bases). This CDR3 has 13 residues. Trimming removed 1 base from V and 7 bases from J, with 11 bases in between. The germline gives CDR1 SGHDT, CDR2 YYEEEE. CDR3 bases: TGTGCCAGCAGCTTGAATGGACTACCGACCCAGTACTTC. Its protein product is CASSLNGLPTQYF.

V gene TRBV7-2 combines with J gene TRBJ2-3, with D perhaps TRBD1 or TRBD2 (6 bases each). CDR3 length equals 14 residues. The germline V gene encodes CDR1 SGHTA and CDR2 FQGNSA. V gave up 1 base and J gave up 4 bases, with 9 bases separating them. CDR3 in DNA: TGTGCCAGCAGCTTAGACAGGGAGGCAGATACGCAGTATTTT. It is translated as CASSLDREADTQYF.

This clonotype was observed many times. This chain connects TRBV5-1 to TRBJ1-1; TRBD1 matches at 8 bases. Unmatched junction bases numbered 16, after V lost 4 bases and J lost 11 bases. Germline V gives CDR1 SGHRS, CDR2 YFSETQ. The CDR3 extends over 15 amino acids. In DNA, the CDR3 is TGCGCCAGCAGCCCAGACAGGGGCGCGCGTCCTGGGGCTTTCTTT. Translated, it gives CASSPDRGARPGAFF.

This clonotype has ten or more counts. The chain combines TRBV5-1 with TRBJ1-2, with D perhaps TRBD1 (5 bases). From germline, CDR1 is SGHRS and CDR2 YFSETQ. The CDR3 has 17 residues. The V gene lost 5 bases and the J gene lost 4 bases, with 24 bases spanning the gap. The CDR3 loop reads CASRLLGGEGKSYGYTF. CDR3 coding DNA: TGCGCCAGCAGGCTTCTCGGGGGAGAGGGGAAATCCTATGGCTACACCTTC. The variable domain in full, with the rest retrieved from reference TRBV5-1 and TRBJ1-2, is KAGVTQTPRYLIKTRGQQVTLSCSPISGHRSVSWYQQTPGQGLQFLFEYFSETQRNKGNFPGRFSGRQFSNSRSEMNVSTLELGDSALYLCASRLLGGEGKSYGYTFGSGTRLTVV.

This clonotype was counted ten times or more. This chain links TRBV4-1 with TRBJ2-1; D is uncertain. Trimming cost V 4 bases and J 5 bases, with 6 bases left between them. There are 12 residues in the CDR3. CDR1 MGHRA and CDR2 YSYEKL come from the germline V gene. In nucleotides, the CDR3 is TGCGCCAGCAGCCCAACAAACAATGAGCAGTTCTTC. Its protein is CASSPTNNEQFF.

Many counts were recorded for this clonotype. The V gene is TRBV4-2, the J gene TRBJ1-5; the match to TRBD1 covers 7 bases. The J segment lost 6 bases and the V segment lost 1 base, leaving 6 bases of the junction unmatched. CDR1 LGHNA and CDR2 YNFKEQ come from the germline V gene. The CDR3 spans 15 residues. In DNA form, the CDR3 reads TGTGCCAGCAGCCAAGTGGGAGGGGGCGGTCAGCCCCAGCATTTT. Translation gives CASSQVGGGGQPQHF.

The chain links TRBV6-2 or TRBV6-3 to TRBJ2-7; 11 bases fit TRBD2. J lost 7 bases, V lost 6 bases, and 11 bases had no gene match. The germline V gene encodes CDR1 MNHEY and CDR2 SVGEGT. This CDR3 has 15 amino acids. CDR3 nucleotide sequence: TGTGCCAGCAGACCAACTAGCGGGAGTGTGTGGGAGCAGTACTTC. This codes for CASRPTSGSVWEQYF.

This clonotype occurred many times. This CDR3 reads CSARAGLKETQYF. The CDR3 nucleotides are TGCAGTGCTAGGGCAGGGTTAAAAGAGACCCAGTACTTC. The gene calls are TRBV20-1 and TRBJ2-5; tentatively, D is TRBD1 (5 bases). This CDR3 is built from 13 residues. V shed 3 bases and J shed 3 bases, with 11 bases lying between them. Per the germline V gene, CDR1 is DFQATT and CDR2 is SNEGSKA (reference sequence).

This clonotype was seen ten or more times. The rearrangement links TRBV27 to TRBJ2-3; D unclear. This CDR3 is 14 amino acids long. Germline-derived CDR1 and CDR2 are MNHEY and SMNVEV (reference sequence). The ends were cut back, 6 bases at V and 1 base at J, with 11 bases in the middle. CDR3 amino acids: CASSPGPRTDTQYF. The CDR3 DNA sequence: TGTGCCAGCAGCCCCGGACCGCGCACAGATACGCAGTATTTT.

This chain connects TRBV23-1 to TRBJ1-1, with 9 bases lining up with TRBD1. TRBV23-1 is annotated as an ORF whose role is uncertain. V shed 0 bases, J shed 5 bases, and the junction held 13 bases outside the gene matches. The CDR3 runs to 18 residues. The CDR3 here is CASSQSSCADRGNTEAFF. DNA of the CDR3: TGCGCCAGCAGTCAATCGAGTTGTGCGGACAGGGGCAATACTGAAGCTTTCTTT.

This chain joins TRBV6-5 and TRBJ1-5; D gene uncertain. Germline CDR1 is MNHEY and CDR2 is SVGAGI. Trimming took off 5 bases at V and 2 bases at J, with 7 bases between the two ends. This CDR3 region has 13 residues. The CDR3 nucleotides read TGTGCCAGCAGTAACGGGGGCAATCAGCCCCAGCATTTT. The encoded protein is CASSNGGNQPQHF.

This clonotype is deemed medium-sized. The chain combines TRBV11-2 with TRBJ1-4, with D perhaps TRBD1 (5 bases). Trimming left V 1 base short and J 8 bases short, with 14 bases between. This CDR3 is 15 amino acids long. Looked up from germline, CDR1 is SGHAT and CDR2 is FQNNGV. The DNA of the CDR3 is TGTGCCAGCAGCTTAGCAGGGCCCCTAGGGGAAAAACTGTTTTTT. This gives the protein CASSLAGPLGEKLFF. Drawing the rest from reference TRBV11-2 and TRBJ1-4, the complete variable domain is EAGVAQSPRYKIIEKRQSVAFWCNPISGHATLYWYQQILGQGPKLLIQFQNNGVVDDSQLPKDRFSAERLKGVDSTLKIQPAKLEDSAVYLCASSLAGPLGEKLFFGSGTQLSVL.

This clonotype has ten or more counts. The chain recombines TRBV6-2 or TRBV6-3 with TRBJ2-5; TRBD2 is a possible D gene (7 bases). The CDR3 contains 17 residues. Germline V gene lookup returns CDR1 MNHEY and CDR2 SVGEGT. Trimming removed 2 bases at V and 2 bases at J, with 18 bases between. CDR3: CASSYGLGGATQETQYF. The CDR3 DNA sequence: TGTGCCAGCAGTTACGGTCTTGGGGGGGCCACACAAGAGACCCAGTACTTC.

This clonotype was observed a few times. This rearrangement joins TRBV12-3 or TRBV12-4 to TRBJ2-1; perhaps TRBD2 as D (6 bases). V was clipped by 5 bases and J by 2 bases, with 16 bases between them. The CDR3 consists of 16 residues. CDR3 region: CASSPPTRGAYNEQFF. CDR3 sequence (DNA): TGTGCCAGCAGTCCCCCGACGCGGGGTGCCTACAATGAGCAGTTCTTC.

This clonotype was seen repeatedly, ten times or more. The chain employs TRBV15 and TRBJ2-5; 7 bases fit TRBD2. From germline, CDR1 is LNHNV and CDR2 YYDKDF (reference sequence). V trimming: 3 bases; J trimming: 5 bases; junction bases outside the gene matches: 9. The CDR3 is made up of 15 amino acids. The CDR3 loop reads CATSSLGGFGETQYF. The CDR3 DNA is TGTGCCACCAGCAGCCTGGGAGGGTTCGGGGAGACCCAGTACTTC. The full variable domain, rest sourced from reference TRBV15 and TRBJ2-5, is DAMVIQNPRYQVTQFGKPVTLSCSQTLNHNVMYWYQQKSSQAPKLLFHYYDKDFNNEADTPDNFQSRRPNTSFCFLDIRSPGLGDTAMYLCATSSLGGFGETQYFGPGTRLLVL.